These 13 T cell receptor beta chains were all obtained from the same sample, sequenced in a study of cytomegalovirus exposure and HLA in healthy donors. The PCR used 60 Vbeta and 13 Jbeta primers. Clones were sequenced by immunoSEQ multiplex PCR, and TCRdb holds only the in-frame ones, with some missing. The profile shows 100,000 or so clones, about two thirds of them singletons. Sequencing input: PBMCs. These receptors originate from a woman younger than 45 in good health and CMV-seropositive.

This chain links TRBV7-9 with TRBJ1-1, with 7 bases aligning to TRBD1. Trimming cost V 8 bases and J 1 base; bases outside gene matches: 4. Germline values: CDR1 SEHNR, CDR2 FQNEAQ (reference sequence). CDR3 length: 13 amino acids. The CDR3 loop reads CASGRQGNTEAFF. The CDR3 DNA reads TGTGCCAGCGGGCGACAGGGGAACACTGAAGCTTTCTTT.

The V and J genes are TRBV20-1 and TRBJ2-5; D ambiguous. With 3 bases removed from V and 5 bases from J, the gap between germline ends came to 7 bases. CDR1 is DFQATT and CDR2 is SNEGSKA in the germline V gene (reference sequence). The CDR3 sequence is 11 residues long. The CDR3 spells CSASAAETQYF. The CDR3 nucleotides are TGCAGTGCTAGCGCGGCGGAGACCCAGTACTTC.

The chain has TRBV14 and TRBJ2-2; 10 bases line up with TRBD2. The CDR3 is made up of 15 amino acids. Germline V gene lookup returns CDR1 SGHDN and CDR2 FVKESK. The V and J ends lost 2 bases and 5 bases, in that order; junction bases with no gene match: 2. CDR3 DNA: TGTGCCAGCAGCCAACTTAGCGGGGGGACCGGGGAGCTGTTTTTT. Translation gives CASSQLSGGTGELFF.

J is TRBJ1-3 and V is TRBV28; D uncertain. The CDR3 covers 14 residues. CDR1 and CDR2 (germline): MDHEN, SYDVKM. V gave up 6 bases and J gave up 0 bases, with 9 bases separating them. The DNA for the CDR3 is TGTGCCAGCAGCCGTGAGTACTCTGGAAACACCATATATTTT. This codes for CASSREYSGNTIYF. Looking up the rest from reference TRBV28 and TRBJ1-3 gives the full variable domain: DVKVTQSSRYLVKRTGEKVFLECVQDMDHENMFWYRQDPGLGLRLIYFSYDVKMKEKGDIPEGYSVSREKKERFSLILESASTNQTSMYLCASSREYSGNTIYFGEGSWLTVV.

The CDR3 is CASRPGGRNTEAFF. The CDR3 bases are TGTGCCAGCAGACCCGGCGGTAGGAACACTGAAGCTTTCTTT. The chain links TRBV11-2 to TRBJ1-1, with D hard to call. The germline V and J ends were trimmed by 6 bases and 1 base, with 12 bases remaining between them. Germline loops: CDR1 SGHAT, CDR2 FQNNGV. The CDR3 is 14 amino acids.

The chain joins TRBV6-5 to TRBJ1-1; TRBD1 is a possible D gene (6 bases). Looked up from germline, CDR1 is MNHEY and CDR2 is SVGAGI. V was cut by 6 bases and J by 0 bases, with 11 bases left in between. The CDR3 is 14 amino acids. The CDR3 bases are TGTGCCAGCAGGACGGGACACATGAACACTGAAGCTTTCTTT. Translating gives CASRTGHMNTEAFF.

This rearrangement joins TRBV5-5 to TRBJ2-7; D may be TRBD2 (6 bases). CDR1 is SGHKS and CDR2 is YYEKEE in the germline V gene (reference sequence). The V end was cut by 2 bases, the J end by 3 bases, with 15 bases between. This CDR3 has 15 amino acids. DNA for the CDR3: TGTGCCAGCAGCTTCCCCGGGACTGGACACTACGAGCAGTACTTC. Translating gives CASSFPGTGHYEQYF.

V is TRBV6-5 and J is TRBJ2-3, with TRBD2 identical over 12 bases. With 6 bases clipped from V and 4 bases from J, the junction kept 5 bases outside the gene matches. Germline-derived CDR1 and CDR2 are MNHEY and SVGAGI. The CDR3 consists of 15 residues. The CDR3 nucleotides read TGTGCCAGCAGCACTACTAGCGGGGGGCCAGATACGCAGTATTTT. The encoded protein is CASSTTSGGPDTQYF.

The gene calls are TRBV25-1 and TRBJ2-2, with 9 bases that match TRBD1. The CDR3 is 15 amino acids. V lost 4 bases and J lost 3; bases outside the gene matches: 3. Germline CDR1 is MGHDK and CDR2 is SYGVNS. The CDR3 DNA follows: TGTGCCAGCAGTGGGACAGGGGTATACACCGGGGAGCTGTTTTTT. This codes for CASSGTGVYTGELFF.

This chain joins TRBV23-1 and TRBJ2-7; D is ambiguous. TRBV23-1 counts as an open reading frame of uncertain function. The ends were cut back, 0 bases at V and 2 bases at J, with 11 bases in the middle. The CDR3 runs 15 residues. The CDR3 spells CASSQSWPVAYEQYF. The CDR3 DNA is TGCGCCAGCAGTCAATCGTGGCCTGTCGCCTACGAGCAGTACTTC.

This chain links TRBV4-1 with TRBJ2-7; 12 bases fit TRBD2. Trimming at V came to 4 bases and at J to 5 bases, leaving 6 bases not matched to a gene. The CDR3 is 15 residues long. Germline CDR1 MGHRA, CDR2 YSYEKL. The CDR3 is CASSRTSGEFDEQYF. The CDR3 nucleotides are TGCGCCAGCAGCCGGACTAGCGGGGAATTCGACGAGCAGTACTTC.

V and J are TRBV6-1 and TRBJ2-5, with 10 bases aligning to TRBD2. Germline-derived CDR1 and CDR2 are MNHNS and SASEGT. This CDR3 contains 15 residues. J gave up 2 bases and V 7 bases, and 7 bases lay outside the gene matches. The CDR3 here is CASISGGPPQETQYF. CDR3 DNA sequence: TGTGCCAGCATTAGCGGGGGGCCTCCTCAAGAGACCCAGTACTTC.

The rearrangement uses TRBV2 and TRBJ2-1; TRBD2 agrees at 7 bases. Germline values: CDR1 SNHLY, CDR2 FYNNEI. The V gene end was trimmed by 2 bases and the J gene end by 3 bases; junction bases not matched to a gene: 1. The CDR3 extends over 14 amino acids. CDR3 sequence: CASSEWTSYNEQFF. The CDR3 nucleotides are TGTGCCAGCAGTGAATGGACTAGCTACAATGAGCAGTTCTTC.